This is a list of T cell receptor beta chains from one sample in a study of molecular identifiers for immune sequencing clone quantification. A single record per CDR3 protein comes from TCRdb applying MiXCR to the PCR reads. The table shows under 650,000 distinct CDR3 sequences, with just under 20% occurring only once. The source material was naive CD8+ T cells from blood, with Jurkat cell RNA spiked in. These receptors were taken from a human donor in good health. Some libraries in this study had Jurkat cell RNA spiked in. Both conserved end residues are part of each CDR3. The D gene is left open where the match is weak. Where a row states a size, it is once, few, many or the class of an expanded clone; other rows omit it.

V gene	D gene	clone size	J gene	CDR3 DNA	CDR3 protein
TRBV6-5	.	many	TRBJ2-2	TGTGCCAGCAGTTACGAGGCCGAGAACATAGAGAACACCGGGGAGCTGTTTTTT	CASSYEAENIENTGELFF
TRBV7-9	.	few	TRBJ2-1	TGTGCCAGCAGCCCATCGGGCAATGAGCAGTTCTTC	CASSPSGNEQFF
TRBV27	TRBD1	.	TRBJ2-7	TGTGCCAGCGGTTGGACAGGGGGCTCGTACGAGCGGTACTTC	CASGWTGGSYERYF
TRBV4-2	.	many	TRBJ2-1	TGTGCCAGCAGCCAAGGGTCTGAGCAGTTCTTC	CASSQGSEQFF
TRBV12-3/TRBV12-4	.	.	TRBJ2-7	TGTGCCAGCAGTGACCTAGGGCTAACTCTCTACGAGCAGTACTTC	CASSDLGLTLYEQYF
TRBV14	.	many	TRBJ2-7	TGTGCCAGCAGCTTTGGGACTGGGCCCCCCTACGAGCAGTACTTC	CASSFGTGPPYEQYF
TRBV12-3/TRBV12-4	.	many	TRBJ2-3	TGTGCCAGCAGTTTACGGACCCTTGAGGATACGCAGTATTTT	CASSLRTLEDTQYF
TRBV11-2	.	.	TRBJ2-7	TGTGCCCGCAGCTTCGAGTTCTACGAGCAGTACTTC	CARSFEFYEQYF
TRBV6-2/TRBV6-3	.	.	TRBJ1-3	TGTGCCAGCAGTTACTCCGCTGACGACTCTGGAAACACCATATATTTT	CASSYSADDSGNTIYF
TRBV7-9	TRBD2	.	TRBJ2-7	TGTGCCAACAGCCCCCCTAGCGGCTACGAGCAGTACTTC	CANSPPSGYEQYF
TRBV28	.	many	TRBJ1-1	TGTGCCAGCAGTCCGAAAGTGTGGCCGAACACTGAAGCTTTCTTT	CASSPKVWPNTEAFF
TRBV7-6	TRBD2	many	TRBJ2-3	TGTGCCAGCAGCTTAAATATAGCGGGAGGGCCGTCGTACACAGATACGCAGTATTTT	CASSLNIAGGPSYTDTQYF
TRBV9	TRBD2	few	TRBJ2-3	TGTGTCAGCAGCGTAGAGGGGGCTAGCGGGGGAACAGATACGCAGTATTTT	CVSSVEGASGGTDTQYF